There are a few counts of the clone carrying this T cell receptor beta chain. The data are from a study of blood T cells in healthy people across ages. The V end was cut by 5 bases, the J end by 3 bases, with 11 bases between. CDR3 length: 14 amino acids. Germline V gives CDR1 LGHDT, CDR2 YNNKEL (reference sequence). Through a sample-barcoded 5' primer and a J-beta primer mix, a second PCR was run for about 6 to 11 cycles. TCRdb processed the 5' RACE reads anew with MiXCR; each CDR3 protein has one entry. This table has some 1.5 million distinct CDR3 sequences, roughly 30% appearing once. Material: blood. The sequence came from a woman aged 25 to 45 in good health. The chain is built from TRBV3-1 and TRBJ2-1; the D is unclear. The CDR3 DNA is TGTGCCAGCAGCACTTTGTATAGCTACAATGAGCAGTTCTTC. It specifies CASSTLYSYNEQFF.